The 29 T cell receptor beta chains below were found in one sample sequenced in a study of cytomegalovirus exposure and HLA in healthy donors. Primers: 60 Vbeta forward and 13 Jbeta reverse. Data came from immunoSEQ multiplex PCR; TCRdb stores just in-frame clones and leaves some out. Among more than 150,000 clones listed, roughly 82% were seen once. Specimen: PBMCs. These receptor sequences come from a man aged 35-49 years in good health and CMV-seronegative.

V gene TRBV11-2 combines with J gene TRBJ2-7, with D possibly being TRBD2 (7 bases). The CDR3 covers 15 residues. Trimming removed 0 bases from V and 7 bases from J, with 16 bases in between. Germline CDR1 and CDR2: SGHAT and FQNNGV. CDR3: CASSLDWAGAGEQYF. CDR3 in DNA: TGTGCCAGCAGCTTAGATTGGGCGGGGGCTGGAGAGCAGTACTTC. Combining the CDR3 with reference TRBV11-2 and TRBJ2-7 gives the whole variable domain EAGVAQSPRYKIIEKRQSVAFWCNPISGHATLYWYQQILGQGPKLLIQFQNNGVVDDSQLPKDRFSAERLKGVDSTLKIQPAKLEDSAVYLCASSLDWAGAGEQYFGPGTRLTVT.

This chain joins TRBV5-4 and TRBJ1-4, with D possibly TRBD1 on 5 matching bases. Germline-derived CDR1 and CDR2 are SGHNT and YYREEE (reference sequence). CDR3 length equals 14 residues. V was cut by 1 base and J by 3 bases, with 7 bases left in between. CDR3 sequence (DNA): TGTGCCAGCAGCTTGACAGGATCTAATGAAAAACTGTTTTTT. Translation: CASSLTGSNEKLFF.

The V and J genes are TRBV5-1 and TRBJ1-5; the D is unclear. With 1 base removed from V and 2 bases from J, the gap between germline ends came to 7 bases. There are 14 residues in the CDR3. Germline values: CDR1 SGHRS, CDR2 YFSETQ. The CDR3 DNA sequence: TGCGCCAGCAGCTTGTGGGGAGGCAATCAGCCCCAGCATTTT. As protein: CASSLWGGNQPQHF.

This clone appeared a single time. J is TRBJ1-4 and V is TRBV5-1; D perhaps matches TRBD1 (6 bases). Trimming cost V 0 bases and J 5 bases, with 8 bases left between them. CDR3 length: 14 amino acids. Germline CDR1 reads SGHRS; CDR2 reads YFSETQ. The CDR3 region is CASSLEQGNEKLFF. In DNA form, the CDR3 reads TGCGCCAGCAGCTTGGAACAGGGAAATGAAAAACTGTTTTTT. The full variable domain, with the rest looked up from reference TRBV5-1 and TRBJ1-4, is KAGVTQTPRYLIKTRGQQVTLSCSPISGHRSVSWYQQTPGQGLQFLFEYFSETQRNKGNFPGRFSGRQFSNSRSEMNVSTLELGDSALYLCASSLEQGNEKLFFGSGTQLSVL.

The rearrangement uses TRBV11-3 and TRBJ2-7; weak D call: TRBD2 (6 bases). The germline V gene has CDR1 SGHNT and CDR2 YENEEA. V shed 2 bases and J shed 3 bases, with 14 bases lying between them. The CDR3 length is 15 residues. The CDR3 region has the DNA TGTGCCAGCAGCTTAACTTTCTCGGGGGACTACGAGCAGTACTTC. Amino acid sequence: CASSLTFSGDYEQYF.

For the CDR3, the DNA is TGTGCCAGCCTCCGACAGGGGGACGGCAATCAGCCCCAGCATTTT. Protein sequence: CASLRQGDGNQPQHF. The chain has TRBV6-1 and TRBJ1-5; 9 nucleotides agree with TRBD1. V dropped 8 bases and J dropped 2; count of bases not matched to a gene: 7. CDR3 length: 15 residues. CDR1 and CDR2 (germline): MNHNS, SASEGT.

This clone was found a few times. The gene calls are TRBV7-2 and TRBJ2-3; D not certain. The CDR3 runs to 13 residues. CDR1 is SGHTA, CDR2 FQGNSA, per germline. V gave up 7 bases and J gave up 5 bases, with 13 bases separating them. CDR3 coding DNA: TGTGCCAGCAACCTCAATTCAGGAGATACGCAGTATTTT. Protein: CASNLNSGDTQYF.

The genes are TRBV18 and TRBJ2-5, with 7 bases matching TRBD2. CDR1 is KGHSH, CDR2 LQKENI, per germline. The CDR3 totals 14 residues. V shed 1 base, J shed 7 bases, and the junction held 6 bases outside the gene matches. CDR3 in DNA: TGTGCCAGCTCACCACAGAGCGGGGAGGGGACCCAGTACTTC. Protein: CASSPQSGEGTQYF.

The CDR3 spells CASSVGGGEQFF. DNA of the CDR3: TGTGCCAGCAGCGTAGGCGGGGGTGAGCAGTTCTTC. This chain connects TRBV9 to TRBJ2-1; 7 bases are shared with TRBD2. The length of the CDR3 is 12 residues. Germline assignment: CDR1 SGDLS and CDR2 YYNGEE. V gave up 0 bases and J gave up 9 bases; unmatched junction bases: 0. Full variable domain (outside the CDR3, taken from reference TRBV9 and TRBJ2-1): DSGVTQTPKHLITATGQRVTLRCSPRSGDLSVYWYQQSLDQGLQFLIQYYNGEERAKGNILERFSAQQFPDLHSELNLSSLELGDSALYFCASSVGGGEQFFGPGTRLTVL.

V is TRBV27 and J is TRBJ1-1, with 8 bases fitting TRBD1. The germline gives CDR1 MNHEY, CDR2 SMNVEV (reference sequence). Trimming at V came to 6 bases and at J to 4 bases, leaving 7 bases not matched to a gene. The length of the CDR3 is 14 residues. In DNA, the CDR3 is TGTGCCAGCAGCAGGACAGGGCACCTCACTGAAGCTTTCTTT. Amino acid sequence: CASSRTGHLTEAFF.

Only one count was recorded for this clone. The chain joins TRBV30 to TRBJ1-2; no firm D call. The V end lost 0 bases, the J end lost 8 bases, and 7 bases lay between the germline ends. The CDR3 extends over 11 amino acids. From germline, CDR1 is GTSNPN and CDR2 SVGIG (reference sequence). This CDR3 is CAWSVHQGYTF. The CDR3 DNA reads as TGTGCCTGGAGTGTACATCAGGGCTACACCTTC.

The chain couples TRBV7-2 to TRBJ2-1; 8 nucleotides agree with TRBD2. V gave up 0 bases and J gave up 7 bases; unmatched junction bases: 8. From germline, CDR1 is SGHTA and CDR2 FQGNSA. The CDR3 spans 16 residues. The CDR3 DNA sequence: TGTGCCAGCAGCTTAGCGGGCCAGCGGGGGATGAATGAGCAGTTCTTC. Translating it yields CASSLAGQRGMNEQFF.

J is TRBJ1-5 and V is TRBV2, with 8 bases matching TRBD1. CDR3 length equals 15 residues. CDR1 and CDR2 (germline): SNHLY, FYNNEI. J lost 2 bases, V lost 7 bases, and 7 bases had no gene match. CDR3 DNA sequence: TGTGCCAGCACTTTCGACAGGGGTGGCAATCAGCCCCAGCATTTT. This sequence encodes CASTFDRGGNQPQHF. Variable domain in full (rest from reference TRBV2 and TRBJ1-5): EPEVTQTPSHQVTQMGQEVILRCVPISNHLYFYWYRQILGQKVEFLVSFYNNEISEKSEIFDDQFSVERPDGSNFTLKIRSTKLEDSAMYFCASTFDRGGNQPQHFGDGTRLSIL.

This chain uses TRBV5-1 with TRBJ2-3, with 7 bases matching TRBD1. Germline loops: CDR1 SGHRS, CDR2 YFSETQ. This CDR3 comprises 14 residues. Trimming took 5 bases from V and 5 from J; bases not matched to a gene: 8. The CDR3: CASRIGGSVDTQYF. CDR3 nucleotides: TGCGCCAGCAGGATAGGGGGCAGCGTAGATACGCAGTATTTT.

Details on this clone: Mismatch with germline at one junction end may stem from a read error. The V call is TRBV7-7, the J call TRBJ2-3; D not resolved. The CDR3 sequence is 14 residues long. Germline V gene lookup returns CDR1 SSHAT and CDR2 FNYEAQ (reference sequence). DNA for the CDR3: TGTGCTAGCAGCTTAGGTACGGGCACAGATACGCAGTATTTT. Encoded protein: CASSLGTGTDTQYF.

V is TRBV28 and J is TRBJ2-3, with 8 bases aligning to TRBD2. The J segment lost 1 base and the V segment lost 4 bases, leaving 4 bases of the junction unmatched. The CDR3 sequence is 15 residues long. CDR1 is MDHEN, CDR2 SYDVKM, per germline. CDR3 sequence reads: CASSSPTSGTDTQYF. In DNA form, the CDR3 reads TGTGCCAGCAGTTCCCCGACTAGCGGCACAGATACGCAGTATTTT.

The chain uses TRBV19 and TRBJ2-7, with 8 nucleotides matching TRBD2. The trim removed 1 base at V and 5 bases at J, leaving 7 bases unmatched. Germline assignment: CDR1 LNHDA and CDR2 SQIVND (reference sequence). There are 15 residues in the CDR3. CDR3 sequence reads: CASSIGGGGRNEQYF. DNA for the CDR3: TGTGCCAGTAGTATAGGAGGCGGGGGGCGAAACGAGCAGTACTTC. The entire variable domain, with the rest obtained from reference TRBV19 and TRBJ2-7, is as follows: DGGITQSPKYLFRKEGQNVTLSCEQNLNHDAMYWYRQDPGQGLRLIYYSQIVNDFQKGDIAEGYSVSREKKESFPLTVTSAQKNPTAFYLCASSIGGGGRNEQYFGPGTRLTVT.

The table lists this clone with a count of one. J is TRBJ2-7 and V is TRBV2; D not resolved. The CDR3 runs to 12 residues. Per the germline V gene, CDR1 is SNHLY and CDR2 is FYNNEI. V was shortened by 5 bases and J by 0 bases, with 5 bases between the two germline ends. Here the CDR3 reads CASSTSSYEQYF. In nucleotides, the CDR3 is TGTGCCAGCAGTACCAGCTCCTACGAGCAGTACTTC.

The chain couples TRBV5-6 to TRBJ2-1; TRBD1 agrees at 8 bases. Germline V lookup: CDR1 SGHDT, CDR2 YYEEEE. The CDR3 totals 17 residues. Trimming took 2 bases from V and 6 from J; bases not matched to a gene: 13. The CDR3 coding sequence is TGTGCCAGCAGCTTCCTGGTGGGCCAGGGGGCGTCCAATGAGCAGTTCTTC. Encoded protein: CASSFLVGQGASNEQFF.

The V call is TRBV28, the J call TRBJ1-5; 7 bases map to TRBD1. With 10 bases clipped from V and 3 bases from J, the junction kept 6 bases outside the gene matches. Germline V gene sequence: CDR1 MDHEN, CDR2 SYDVKM. This CDR3 region has 13 residues. Here the CDR3 DNA reads TGTGCCACCATCGGACAGGTCAATCAGCCCCAGCATTTT. Its translation: CATIGQVNQPQHF.

In its sample, this clone was seen a few times. The chain uses TRBV20-1 and TRBJ2-5; D is ambiguous. Trimming removed 1 base from V and 5 bases from J, with 5 bases in between. This CDR3 contains 11 residues. Germline CDR1 DFQATT, CDR2 SNEGSKA (reference sequence). CDR3 region: CSARVRETQYF. As DNA, the CDR3 is TGCAGTGCTAGAGTGAGGGAGACCCAGTACTTC.

The chain employs TRBV29-1 and TRBJ1-1; D not certain. V gave up 6 bases and J gave up 1 base, with 15 bases separating them. Per germline, CDR1 SQVTM and CDR2 ANQGSEA. The CDR3 totals 14 residues. The CDR3: CSVRVGDWNTEAFF. The CDR3 DNA reads as TGCAGCGTACGGGTGGGTGACTGGAACACTGAAGCTTTCTTT.

V usage is TRBV5-1 and J usage is TRBJ2-5, with TRBD1 matching 8 bases. This CDR3 has 15 amino acids. Germline assignment: CDR1 SGHRS and CDR2 YFSETQ. The junction had 6 bases not matched to a gene; V was cut back by 0 bases and J by 5 bases. CDR3 bases: TGCGCCAGCAGCTTGGCCCCGGGACAGGTTGAGACCCAGTACTTC. Translating it yields CASSLAPGQVETQYF.

This chain uses TRBV6-5 with TRBJ1-2; 9 positions match TRBD1. CDR3 length: 14 residues. Germline V gene data show CDR1 as MNHEY and CDR2 as SVGAGI. V was pared by 5 bases and J by 1 base, with 2 bases of the junction left unmatched. CDR3 nucleotides: TGTGCCAGCAGTCCGGGACAGGGTAACTATGGCTACACCTTC. Protein sequence: CASSPGQGNYGYTF.

The chain couples TRBV7-2 to TRBJ1-6, with 11 positions matching TRBD1. With V trimmed by 1 base and J by 9 bases, 2 bases remained unmatched. The germline CDR1 and CDR2 sequences are SGHTA and FQGNSA. This CDR3 contains 15 residues. CDR3 region: CASSLEGQGVSPLHF. The CDR3 coding sequence is TGTGCCAGCAGCTTAGAGGGACAGGGGGTTTCACCCCTCCACTTT.

The chain combines TRBV9 with TRBJ2-1; 11 bases match TRBD2. This CDR3 comprises 18 residues. Germline loops: CDR1 SGDLS, CDR2 YYNGEE. V was clipped by 4 bases and J by 6 bases; unmatched bases: 15. CDR3: CASSPFELAGGPTNEQFF. The CDR3 nucleotides read TGTGCCAGCAGCCCCTTTGAGTTAGCGGGAGGGCCCACCAATGAGCAGTTCTTC.

The chain couples TRBV27 to TRBJ1-1; D is perhaps TRBD1 (5 bases). Trimming took off 6 bases at V and 0 bases at J, with 14 bases between the two ends. Germline-derived CDR1 and CDR2 are MNHEY and SMNVEV (reference sequence). The CDR3 runs to 15 residues. The CDR3 nucleotides read TGTGCCAGCAGACCCGGGGGGTGGATGAACACTGAAGCTTTCTTT. It specifies CASRPGGWMNTEAFF.

The chain carries TRBV5-8 and TRBJ1-4, with TRBD1 matching over 7 bases. V shed 1 base, J shed 5 bases, and the junction held 5 bases outside the gene matches. This CDR3 contains 15 residues. The germline gives CDR1 SGHTS, CDR2 YDEGEE. The chain's CDR3 is CASSLRGQSNEKLFF. The CDR3 DNA reads TGTGCCAGCAGCTTGAGGGGACAGAGCAATGAAAAACTGTTTTTT.

The chain combines TRBV6-1 with TRBJ1-1; TRBD1 aligns across 11 bases. V shed 6 bases and J 3 bases; nucleotides not matched to a gene: 6. This CDR3 spans 15 amino acids. CDR1 is MNHNS, CDR2 SASEGT, per germline. The CDR3 DNA reads TGTGCCAGCAGCCAAAGGGACAGGGGGTACACTGAAGCTTTCTTT. It codes for CASSQRDRGYTEAFF.